A selection of T cell receptor beta chains follows, all from one sample in a study of Ad26.COV2.S vaccination and SARS-CoV-2 variants. The data were produced by immunoSEQ multiplex PCR, yet TCRdb's version contains in-frame clones alone and is incomplete. Among 440,000 or so clones listed, around 90% were seen once. Here the sequenced sample was peripheral blood, taken in a trial of Ad26.COV2.S vaccine versus placebo. The receptors shown here come from a person between 18 and 65 years old who received the Ad26.COV2.S COVID-19 vaccine or a placebo. Each CDR3 is given with its conserved first and last residue. D genes are given only for firm matches. Clone sizes are given selectively: once, few, many, or a class where the clone is expanded.

.	TRBV7-6	TRBD2	TRBJ2-5	TGTGCCAGCAGCCGCCGGGCTAGCGGGAGAGGGGTCGGGCAAGAGACCCAGTACTTC	CASSRRASGRGVGQETQYF
once	TRBV29-1	TRBD2	TRBJ2-1	TGCAGCGTGAGGGGGGCTAGCGGGAGTGCTAGCGGTGAGCAGTTCTTC	CSVRGASGSASGEQFF
.	TRBV7-2	.	TRBJ1-2	TGTGCCAGCAGCAAATTTACAGAGTATGGCTACACCTTC	CASSKFTEYGYTF
.	TRBV13	.	TRBJ2-7	TGTGCCAGCAGCTTCCGGGACGTCTCATCCTACGAGCAGTACTTC	CASSFRDVSSYEQYF
.	TRBV14	.	TRBJ2-5	TGTGCCAGCAGCCAGAAGAATGCCTGGGAGACCCAGTACTTC	CASSQKNAWETQYF
once	TRBV27	TRBD1	TRBJ2-3	TGTGCCAGCAGTTTATCGGGACAGGGAAGCACAGATACGCAGTATTTT	CASSLSGQGSTDTQYF
.	TRBV11-2	.	TRBJ1-5	TGTGCCAGCAGCTCAATGGAGGGAAAGCCCCAGCATTTT	CASSSMEGKPQHF
.	TRBV7-9	TRBD2	TRBJ2-5	TGCTCTAGCTGGCGGGAGCGACAAGAGACCCAGTACTTC	CSSWRERQETQYF
.	TRBV7-2	.	TRBJ2-3	TGTGCCAGCAGCCCAGCGGCAGATACGCAGTATTTT	CASSPAADTQYF
.	TRBV15	.	TRBJ1-1	TGTGCCACCAGCAGAGATACCGAGCCGAACACTGAAGCTTTCTTT	CATSRDTEPNTEAFF
.	TRBV7-8	.	TRBJ1-2	TGTGCCAGCAGCTTTTTTTCAGGAGACTATGGCTACACCTTC	CASSFFSGDYGYTF
.	TRBV6-5	.	TRBJ2-7	TGTGCCAGCCAAAGGACAGTGCTCTCCTACGAGCAGTACTTC	CASQRTVLSYEQYF
.	TRBV5-1	TRBD2	TRBJ2-3	TGCGCCAGCAGCCCGACTAGCGGGAGAGCAGATACGCAGTATTTT	CASSPTSGRADTQYF
many	TRBV9	.	TRBJ1-4	TGTGCCAGCAGCGGAGGGGGGAGTGAAAAACTGTTTTTT	CASSGGGSEKLFF
.	TRBV28	.	TRBJ1-1	TGTGCCAGCAGTTTAATCCAGAACACTGAAGCTTTCTTT	CASSLIQNTEAFF
once	TRBV7-9	.	TRBJ1-2	TGTGCCAGCAGCCCCCACGGGAGCGACCATGGCTACACCTTC	CASSPHGSDHGYTF
.	TRBV6-2/TRBV6-3	TRBD1	TRBJ2-1	TGTGCCAGCAGCAAAACCGGGACAGGGTCCTACAATGAGCAGTTCTTC	CASSKTGTGSYNEQFF
.	TRBV10-3	.	TRBJ1-2	TGTGCCATCAATAACCAAGGGACCGACCCTGGCGGCTACACCTTC	CAINNQGTDPGGYTF
.	TRBV6-5	TRBD1	TRBJ2-5	TGTGCCACCATTTGGACAGGGGGTAAAGAGACCCAGTACTTC	CATIWTGGKETQYF
.	TRBV5-4	TRBD1	TRBJ2-2	TGTGCCAGCAGCTTGGGCAGGGGGCAGCCCGGGGAGCTGTTTTTT	CASSLGRGQPGELFF
.	TRBV28	TRBD2	TRBJ2-5	TGTGCCAGCAGCCGACTAGCGGTTCAATTCCAAGAGACCCAGTACTTC	CASSRLAVQFQETQYF
.	TRBV7-2	.	TRBJ1-5	TGTGCCAGCAGCTTACGACAGTTTAGCAATCAGCCCCAGCATTTT	CASSLRQFSNQPQHF